These 25 T cell receptor beta chains share one sample of origin, sequenced in a study of CXCR3-negative and CXCR3-positive naive CD8 T cells. The TRB libraries of cDNA were built by UMI-labeled 5' RACE. Reanalyzing the 5' RACE reads, TCRdb keeps one entry per CDR3 protein, without DNA. This table holds over 150,000 distinct CDR3 sequences. Their antigens remain unidentified. Overall study results and limits: Against CXCR3-negative naive cells, CXCR3-positive naive cells showed more hydrophobic TRB CDR3s.

The sample consisted of naive CXCR3+ CD8+ T cells from blood. The subset here: CD45RO-CCR7+CD27+CD95- naive CD8+ T cells expressing CXCR3 (TNR3+). The receptor source for this set is a human donor in good health. Some clones in this sample may be carry-over from other donors' samples.

The chain combines TRBV19 with TRBJ2-7; there is no DNA to check the TCRdb D call of TRBD2. Germline V CDR1 and CDR2: LNHDA, SQIVND (reference sequence). The CDR3 covers 16 residues. The CDR3 sequence: CASSTSSGRDYGEQYF.

The CDR3 protein is CATSREARSPEQFF. The rearrangement uses TRBV15 and TRBJ2-1; no DNA is available, so the TRBD2 call from TCRdb remains unchecked. This CDR3 comprises 14 residues. CDR1 and CDR2 from the germline V gene are LNHNV and YYDKDF (reference sequence).

V is TRBV7-8 and J is TRBJ2-1. Germline lookup yields CDR1 SGHVS and CDR2 FQNEAQ. CDR3 length: 12 amino acids. This CDR3 reads CASSPMYNEQFF.

This chain joins TRBV5-1 and TRBJ2-1. The CDR3 length is 13 residues. The germline CDR1 and CDR2 sequences are SGHRS and YFSETQ. This CDR3 is CASSSQPIDEQFF.

V gene TRBV9 combines with J gene TRBJ2-7; TCRdb proposes TRBD1, but this gene call is untestable without DNA. This CDR3 is built from 13 residues. Germline V gene lookup returns CDR1 SGDLS and CDR2 YYNGEE. This CDR3 is CASSVVAGGEQYF.

The V gene is TRBV2, the J gene TRBJ2-5; TCRdb proposes TRBD2, but this gene call is untestable without DNA. In germline, CDR1 is SNHLY, CDR2 FYNNEI. The CDR3 has 15 residues. This CDR3 reads CASSGVAGKQETQYF.

CDR3 residues: CASSYLGDSSTDTQYF. This chain uses TRBV28 with TRBJ2-3; without DNA, the TCRdb call of TRBD1 cannot be checked. The CDR3 runs 16 residues. The V gene's germline CDR1 is MDHEN and CDR2 SYDVKM.

The rearrangement links TRBV29-1 to TRBJ2-7. This CDR3 spans 12 amino acids. Germline values: CDR1 SQVTM, CDR2 ANQGSEA. The CDR3 is CSVYGSSYEQYF.

CDR3 sequence reads: CASSEDSEYNEQFF. This chain joins TRBV2 and TRBJ2-1; TCRdb designates TRBD2, a call that cannot be tested without DNA. CDR1 and CDR2 (germline): SNHLY, FYNNEI. The length of the CDR3 is 14 residues.

This rearrangement joins TRBV21-1 to TRBJ2-6. TRBV21-1 is termed a pseudogene. The CDR3 covers 15 residues. The CDR3 reads CASSNGGSGANVLTF.

The J gene is TRBJ2-7, the V gene TRBV5-4. CDR3 size: 13 residues. The germline V gene has CDR1 SGHNT and CDR2 YYREEE (reference sequence). The CDR3 sequence is CASGWDRTYEQYF.

The chain recombines TRBV7-9 with TRBJ1-1; lacking DNA, the TRBD1 call made by TCRdb goes unchecked. CDR3 length: 15 amino acids. The germline V gene encodes CDR1 SEHNR and CDR2 FQNEAQ (reference sequence). The CDR3 is CTSSNLGRTGSGAFF.

This chain connects TRBV20-1 to TRBJ2-7; checking the TCRdb D call of TRBD2 is not possible without DNA. The germline CDR1 and CDR2 sequences are DFQATT and SNEGSKA (reference sequence). The CDR3 contains 14 residues. CDR3 protein: CSARDGSLGYEQYF.

The chain is built from TRBV27 and TRBJ2-7; TCRdb lists TRBD1, though no DNA is available to test this call. The germline V gene encodes CDR1 MNHEY and CDR2 SMNVEV (reference sequence). The CDR3 extends over 16 amino acids. The CDR3 loop reads CASSFAQGSQPYEQYF.

V gene TRBV5-1 combines with J gene TRBJ2-2. The CDR3 is 11 amino acids. CDR1 is SGHRS and CDR2 is YFSETQ in the germline V gene. The CDR3: CASSLGQGLVF.

The chain recombines TRBV9 with TRBJ2-1; the D call from TCRdb, TRBD1, cannot be confirmed without DNA. Germline V gene sequence: CDR1 SGDLS, CDR2 YYNGEE. The CDR3 sequence is 14 residues long. CDR3 sequence: CASSVGPGRNEQFF.

This chain links TRBV28 with TRBJ2-2. The germline V gene has CDR1 MDHEN and CDR2 SYDVKM. CDR3 length equals 17 residues. The CDR3 spells CASSLRVRGLNTGELFF.

The CDR3 is CASSLAAGVYSNQPQHF. This chain connects TRBV7-8 to TRBJ1-5. The CDR3 loop spans 17 amino acids. Germline lookup yields CDR1 SGHVS and CDR2 FQNEAQ.

The CDR3 sequence is CASSPLTGNTEAFF. The chain carries TRBV3-1 and TRBJ1-1. This CDR3 contains 14 residues. Germline CDR1 and CDR2: LGHDT and YNNKEL (reference sequence).

The chain uses TRBV5-1 and TRBJ2-7; TCRdb's D call, TRBD1, is unchecked because there is no DNA. The CDR3 is made up of 15 amino acids. Germline V gene sequence: CDR1 SGHRS, CDR2 YFSETQ. The CDR3 spells CASSIGQVSSYEQYF.

V and J are TRBV9 and TRBJ2-5; as DNA is missing, the TRBD2 call by TCRdb cannot be tested. In germline, CDR1 is SGDLS, CDR2 YYNGEE. This CDR3 contains 17 residues. CDR3 loop: CASSVSRLAGVEETQYF. Full variable domain (remainder filled in from reference TRBV9 and TRBJ2-5): DSGVTQTPKHLITATGQRVTLRCSPRSGDLSVYWYQQSLDQGLQFLIQYYNGEERAKGNILERFSAQQFPDLHSELNLSSLELGDSALYFCASSVSRLAGVEETQYFGPGTRLLVL.

The chain combines TRBV29-1 with TRBJ1-1. The CDR3 has 12 residues. The V gene's germline CDR1 is SQVTM and CDR2 ANQGSEA. Here the CDR3 reads CSVEWRNTEAFF.

The chain is built from TRBV14 and TRBJ2-1; TCRdb outputs TRBD2, but without DNA this stays unchecked. The CDR3 length is 19 residues. Germline loops: CDR1 SGHDN, CDR2 FVKESK. The CDR3 here is CASSANAGVAGGPYNEQFF.

The V call is TRBV19, the J call TRBJ1-1. This CDR3 has 14 amino acids. Germline CDR1 reads LNHDA; CDR2 reads SQIVND (reference sequence). The CDR3 reads CASTPWIMNTEAFF. Full variable domain (outside the CDR3, taken from reference TRBV19 and TRBJ1-1): DGGITQSPKYLFRKEGQNVTLSCEQNLNHDAMYWYRQDPGQGLRLIYYSQIVNDFQKGDIAEGYSVSREKKESFPLTVTSAQKNPTAFYLCASTPWIMNTEAFFGQGTRLTVV.

V usage is TRBV12-5 and J usage is TRBJ2-7; TCRdb indicates TRBD1, and absent DNA this call remains unverified. CDR1 and CDR2 from the germline V gene are LGHNT and FRNRAP. The CDR3 length is 13 residues. The CDR3 sequence: CASGFDRTYEQYF.